This note documents a single T cell receptor (beta chain) sequence. The antigen this receptor binds is unknown. It has no much larger one-base neighbor in the sample; base qualities were not kept. The entry originates in a study of cytomegalovirus exposure and HLA in healthy donors (dated by TCRdb to 2016 to 2017). General notes on the study: An earlier analysis of roughly 630 of the donors reported 250 to 350 Gb of sequence data and roughly 100 million unique TCR beta sequences from about 179 million T cells. An early release covering 550 to 700 HLA-typed donors comprised about 310 gigabases of sequencing data and around 80 million unique TCR sequences. Of the roughly 410 genotyped donors, less than 85% were placed in the genetic ancestry cluster associated with self-reported Caucasian donors. The aim of the study was to test whether cataloging public T cell receptors could identify signatures of past pathogen exposure. The study profiled the T cell repertoires of about 720 subjects by immunosequencing and related them to cytomegalovirus serostatus. Besides the first cohort of about 730 subjects, a separate validation cohort made up of 120 different subjects was used. To predict cytomegalovirus infection status, the study combined high-throughput TCR immunosequencing, statistical association of individual TCRs with disease status, and machine learning. To study patterns of TCR occurrence, a later analysis re-analyzed previously published TCR beta repertoires from 700 or so donors and added high-resolution HLA genotyping. The later analysis used no new phenotypic data to find candidate immune exposures, relying instead on TCR beta sequences and their occurrence across donors. An earlier analysis of 500 to 750 of the donors applied high-throughput TCR beta sequencing to assess whether each TCR beta V gene segment acted as functional or pseudogenic. Alongside the repertoire data, information on donor age, sex, ethnicity and CMV serostatus was compiled. A later genetic analysis used genome-wide SNP genotypes for about three fifths of the roughly 700 donors, treating that subset as a discovery cohort. Every repertoire in the discovery cohort had been generated on one and the same sequencing platform. HLA typing covered class I and class II loci at four-digit resolution. The number of donors typed differed by locus, with 629-630 for A, B, C, DRB1 and DQB1, around 560 for DQA1, approximately 570 for DPA1, and 400 to 490 for DPB1. Because of strong linkage in the cohort, roughly five DR-DQ haplotypes were treated as single units for association and clustering. Among over 350 genotyped donors of the cohort, an average of about 240,000 unique TCR beta nucleotide sequences were sequenced per donor, roughly 20% of them non-productive. The paper's findings and limits, for the study overall: A later analysis found that most CMV-associated TCR beta chains appeared HLA-restricted, with HLA associations seemingly driven largely by CMV exposure. While some public TCRs were present in many individuals, most TCR sequences turned up only very rarely across donors. Some IMGT-functional V segments, including TRBV6-2 and TRBV6-3, could not be distinguished by the 87-base-pair reads and were therefore excluded. About 15 rarely observed V segments, including chromosome 9 orphons, were excluded from the earlier analysis of about 600 of the donors because counts were too low. The sequencing pipeline was judged likely to have produced a cluster of highly shared sequence variants as a technical artifact. Because HLA typing was unavailable for some donors at each locus, only the typed subset was used in association tests. The study listed 150 to 200 TCR beta chains as associated with cytomegalovirus. Broadly in line with IMGT annotations, most TCR beta V segments showed up in productive rearrangements about 87% or about 30% of the time in an earlier analysis of roughly 590 of the donors. A later analysis associated around 16,000 TCR beta sequences with specific HLA alleles at a false discovery rate of 0.05. Immune exposure information for the cohort was limited to CMV serostatus. A later analysis reported that several top co-occurrence clusters appeared linked to parvovirus B19, influenza, CMV and Epstein-Barr virus. Correlated functional status among segregating V segments might reflect linkage disequilibrium, but an unknown experimental factor could not be ruled out. Compared with the approximately 670-donor mean, donors in an Asian-associated ancestry cluster had fewer N-insertions in productive TCRs, according to a later genetic analysis. A later analysis found that TCR association rates varied across HLA loci, with DRB1 alleles showing the most associated TCRs and HLA-C alleles the fewest. When HLA alleles, especially DR and DQ, strongly co-occurred, attributing TCR associations to individual alleles was difficult. The classifier was reported to diagnose cytomegalovirus status with high specificity and sensitivity in both the original and validation cohorts. A further reported finding was that TCR beta sequences accurately predicted the HLA-A and HLA-B alleles for most subjects in the first cohort. A later genetic analysis associated a missense DCLRE1C variant with V-gene and J-gene trimming of TCR beta chains, and an independent cohort replicated the association. Presence/absence analyses assumed roughly uniform sequencing depth across donors, an assumption that may not hold. A later analysis found that HLA-associated TCR beta chains were more clonally expanded and had lower generation probabilities than equally common non-associated chains. This cohort had only TCR beta chains sequenced, and the lack of alpha or paired-chain data limited which features could be detected. The authors suggested that the approach could potentially be extended to other disease states and immunological phenotypes. In vitro tests confirmed that three of the cytomegalovirus-associated TCR beta chains recognize cytomegalovirus antigens.

The method was the immunoSEQ multiplex PCR assay. For the multiplex PCR, a mixture combining 60 forward primers for TCR Vbeta segments and 13 reverse primers for TCR Jbeta segments was used. A multiplex PCR assay on genomic DNA amplified the CDR3 region of rearranged TCR beta genes. On the Illumina HiSeq System, the amplified TCR beta libraries were sequenced as 87-base-pair reads. In the authors' own workflow: A later analysis tallied roughly 80 million unique TCR beta chains across the 550 to 850 repertoires, and approximately 9.9 million of those chains were shared by two or more donors. Raw reads were error-corrected and collapsed into unique sequences by a nearest-neighbor algorithm in which closely related sequences were merged to remove PCR and sequencing errors. CDR3 sequences were aligned to IMGT reference sequences to assign V, D and J gene segments. For a sequence to be retained, a match of at least six nucleotides to both a V gene segment and a J gene segment was required. A rearrangement was called productive if the CDR3 had no stop codons and remained in frame with V and J, and every other rearrangement was called non-productive. Following IMGT convention, CDR3 was defined as the stretch from the second conserved V-encoded cysteine up to the conserved J-encoded phenylalanine. Sequences without an unambiguous match to a single V gene segment were excluded from the earlier analysis of approximately 600 of the donors. In an earlier analysis of 587 of the donors, V segments were called functional above 56.7% productive rearrangements and were called segregating when the between-donor standard deviation exceeded 5%. A statistical classification framework was developed to diagnose cytomegalovirus status using the catalog of TCR beta chain sequences. In a later analysis, V and J genes were assigned by comparing TCR nucleotide sequences against IMGT/GENE-DB human TR gene sequences. A later analysis assigned CDR3 sequences and most-parsimonious VDJ recombination scenarios with the TCRdist pipeline. In a later analysis, every TCR beta chain was defined by the combination of its CDR3 amino acid sequence and its V-gene family, and reads without a unique V-gene family were dropped. In a later analysis, 500 to 650 highly shared, low-generation-probability nucleotide sequences were removed to address suspected cross-contamination and a sequencing artifact. For each public chain, a later analysis derived a clonal expansion index from normalized ranks of inferred template counts within each repertoire. In a later analysis, generation probabilities were computed using a VDJ recombination model fitted to out-of-frame rearrangements, and the results were checked against IGoR. Hypergeometric tests were used in a later analysis to score TCR-TCR, TCR-HLA and TCR-CMV co-occurrence, with a repertoire-size bias correction applied to the TCR pairs. To estimate false discovery rates, a later analysis permuted the HLA or CMV assignments 20 times. A later analysis grouped co-occurring TCRs with DBSCAN, adding TCRdist sequence similarity when clustering within HLA-allele-positive subsets. Repertoires with fewer than 30,000 or more than 120,000 public chains were left out of co-occurrence clustering, as were five repertoires with anomalous nucleotide sharing. TCRdb carries this immuneACCESS record with in-frame sequences only. Its versions omit some clonotypes, under half of them owing to an unresolved V gene in the studies checked, with the rest unexplained. V, J and clone size derive from that table, while D and trimming were established from the DNA sequence. The sample table records about 210,000 clones; about four fifths of these occur just once. The top ten clones comprise roughly 1.7% of the sample.

Germline trimming amounts to 0 bases on V and 8 bases on J, with 4 as the count of junction bases outside the gene matches. Based on the germline V gene, the CDR1 and CDR2 sequences are SGDLS and YYNGEE. CDR3 length: 15 amino acids, cysteine to phenylalanine. Here the CDR3 DNA is all that survives: 45 bases in frame from base 1. The cohort was made up of roughly 670 healthy bone marrow donors. At the time of sampling, every cohort member was nominally healthy, though immune exposures that went unrecorded were likely present. The donor was CMV seropositive and belonged to the group of 250 to 300 seropositive cohort members. A peripheral blood sample was collected from each donor, and TCR beta sequencing was performed on peripheral blood mononuclear cells. The Qiagen DNeasy Blood Extraction Kit was used to extract genomic DNA from the blood cell samples.

The chain is encoded by TRBV9 joined to TRBJ2-1, with 11 junctional bases fitting TRBD2. The specimen was PBMCs. The receptor comes from a man aged 40-55 years in good health and CMV-seropositive. The encoded CDR3 is CASSVGPLAGDEQFF. Here is the DNA: TGTGCCAGCAGCGTAGGCCCACTAGCGGGAGATGAGCAGTTCTTC.